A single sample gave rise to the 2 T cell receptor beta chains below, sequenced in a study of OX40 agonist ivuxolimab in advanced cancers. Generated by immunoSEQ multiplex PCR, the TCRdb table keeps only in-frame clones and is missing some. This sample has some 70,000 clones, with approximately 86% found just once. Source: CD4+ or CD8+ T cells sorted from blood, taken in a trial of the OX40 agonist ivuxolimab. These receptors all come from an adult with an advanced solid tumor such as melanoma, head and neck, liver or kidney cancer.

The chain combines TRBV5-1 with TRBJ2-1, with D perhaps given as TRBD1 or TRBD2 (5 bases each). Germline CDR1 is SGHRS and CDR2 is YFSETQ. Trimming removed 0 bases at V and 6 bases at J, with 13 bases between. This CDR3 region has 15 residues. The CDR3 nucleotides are TGCGCCAGCAGCTTGGGGGACCCAGTGGGCAATGAGCAGTTCTTC. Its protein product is CASSLGDPVGNEQFF.

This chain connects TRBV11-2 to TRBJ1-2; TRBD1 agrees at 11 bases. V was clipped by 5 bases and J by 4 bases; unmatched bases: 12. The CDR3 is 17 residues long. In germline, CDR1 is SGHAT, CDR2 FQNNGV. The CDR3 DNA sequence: TGTGCCAGCAGCCCTCTCCCCGGGACAGGGGGTAGCTATGGCTACACCTTC. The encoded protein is CASSPLPGTGGSYGYTF.